Listed below are T cell receptor beta chains from one sample, sequenced in a study of T cell clonotyping in hematopoietic cell transplantation. TCRdb's table, derived via immunoSEQ multiplex PCR, lists solely in-frame clones and lacks some. The table includes about 8,900 clones, 93% detected once. This specimen was PBMCs, taken 100 days after allogeneic stem cell transplant. These receptors all stem from a male patient aged 50 to 60 who had an allogeneic stem cell transplant from a related donor, so T cells may come from the graft donor. Some clones in this sample may be carry-over from other donors' samples. Each CDR3 is given with its conserved first and last residue. A D gene is named only where the DNA matches it firmly. Only some rows state a clone size, as once, few, many or a class for expanded clones.

v_call	clone_size	j_call	d_call	cdr3_aa
TRBV29-1	once	TRBJ2-2	-	CSVPRPGDTGELFF
TRBV7-8	-	TRBJ2-7	-	CASSPGYEQYF
TRBV4-2	few	TRBJ1-2	-	CASSQPWVGYTF
TRBV27	-	TRBJ2-7	-	CASSLYLGNEQYF
TRBV6-5	-	TRBJ2-7	TRBD1	CASSYGTGYEQYF
TRBV4-2	-	TRBJ2-7	-	CASSQVTAAYEQYF
TRBV2	-	TRBJ1-4	-	CASGDLTENEKLFF
TRBV19	few	TRBJ2-1	TRBD2	CASSLTSGNYNEQFF
TRBV11-2	-	TRBJ2-1	-	CASSLARQNEQFF
TRBV4-2	-	TRBJ2-4	-	CASSQDASAENIQYF
TRBV27	-	TRBJ1-6	-	CASSHLQEDMRVNSPLHF
TRBV10-3	-	TRBJ2-7	TRBD1	CAISWTGELREQYF
TRBV4-2	-	TRBJ1-6	TRBD1	CASSQDRGGSPLHF
TRBV18	-	TRBJ1-1	-	CASSSGWDTEAFF
TRBV19	-	TRBJ1-1	-	CASSSYRVRRTEAFF
TRBV2	-	TRBJ2-6	TRBD2	CASSESGLAGLGGANVLTF
TRBV10-3	-	TRBJ1-6	-	CAISGTDSGDSPLHF